Listed here are 8 T cell receptor beta chains from one sample, sequenced in a study of STAT5B mutations in CD4+ large granular lymphocyte leukemia. Only in-frame clones appear in the TCRdb table, and some are missing; sequencing was by immunoSEQ multiplex PCR. This table has 30,000 to 40,000 clones, around 89% appearing once. The specimen sequenced was CD4+ T cells from blood buffy coats. Every receptor here comes from a human donor in good health.

This clone was seen only a few times. The CDR3 spells CASRGGRWNTEAFF. DNA of the CDR3: TGTGCCAGCAGGGGAGGGCGATGGAACACTGAAGCTTTCTTT. V usage is TRBV13 and J usage is TRBJ1-1; no clear D gene. The V end lost 6 bases, the J end lost 1 base, and 12 bases lay between the germline ends. Germline loops: CDR1 PRHDT, CDR2 FYEKMQ (reference sequence). The CDR3 sequence is 14 residues long.

This chain joins TRBV6-1 and TRBJ1-4; D remains unclear. V dropped 9 bases and J dropped 7 bases, with 18 bases sitting between them. CDR1 and CDR2 from the germline V gene are MNHNS and SASEGT. The CDR3 loop spans 14 amino acids. The CDR3 DNA follows: TGTGCCAGTAGATTCGGGTCTCGGGGTGAAAAACTGTTTTTT. It specifies CASRFGSRGEKLFF.

The V gene is TRBV5-4, the J gene TRBJ2-1; D not resolved. The length of the CDR3 is 17 residues. CDR1 SGHNT and CDR2 YYREEE come from the germline V gene (reference sequence). Trimming cost V 3 bases and J 7 bases, with 23 bases left between them. In nucleotides, the CDR3 is TGTGCCAGCAGCTCGCCTCCCCTTGGCCTCGGTGAGAATGAGCAGTTCTTC. The encoded protein is CASSSPPLGLGENEQFF.

The chain couples TRBV5-1 to TRBJ2-1; TRBD2 aligns across 10 bases. CDR3 length equals 16 residues. Germline V CDR1 and CDR2: SGHRS, YFSETQ. Trimming removed 4 bases from V and 7 bases from J; junction bases left unmatched: 11. The CDR3, as DNA: TGCGCCAGCAGCGATCAACCTAGCGGGGGTTTTAATGAGCAGTTCTTC. This gives the protein CASSDQPSGGFNEQFF.

The chain links TRBV4-3 to TRBJ2-3; D gene ambiguous. The V gene's germline CDR1 is LGHNA and CDR2 YSLEER. This CDR3 is built from 15 residues. V was trimmed by 4 bases and J by 4 bases, leaving 15 bases between them. CDR3 region: CASSPGAIGADTQYF. Here the CDR3 DNA reads TGCGCCAGCAGCCCCGGAGCTATAGGCGCAGATACGCAGTATTTT.

The gene calls are TRBV6-1 and TRBJ1-5; D might be TRBD1 (5 bases). Looked up from germline, CDR1 is MNHNS and CDR2 is SASEGT. This CDR3 has 15 amino acids. Trimming removed 7 bases from V and 6 bases from J, with 19 bases in between. Here the CDR3 reads CASNARGPVGQPQHF. CDR3 DNA sequence: TGTGCCAGCAACGCCCGGGGCCCCGTGGGTCAGCCCCAGCATTTT.

V usage is TRBV6-6 and J usage is TRBJ1-2, with 7 bases aligning to TRBD1. V shed 5 bases, J shed 2 bases, and the junction held 8 bases outside the gene matches. Per the germline V gene, CDR1 is MNHNY and CDR2 is SVGAGI (reference sequence). The CDR3 has 15 residues. The CDR3 bases are TGTGCCAGCAGTCTTGACAGGGAGGGGAACTATGGCTACACCTTC. Its translation: CASSLDREGNYGYTF.

The rearrangement uses TRBV6-1 and TRBJ1-5; D is possibly TRBD1 (6 bases). Trimming removed 8 bases at V and 5 bases at J, with 19 bases between. The CDR3 loop spans 15 amino acids. The germline V gene has CDR1 MNHNS and CDR2 SASEGT. CDR3 protein: CASFSGRGGDQPQHF. CDR3 sequence (DNA): TGTGCCAGCTTTTCGGGCAGGGGAGGCGATCAGCCCCAGCATTTT.